Listed here are 6 T cell receptor beta chains from one sample, sequenced in a study of Graves' ophthalmopathy and Graves' hyperthyroidism. The authors amplified TCR beta CDR3 regions, and they did so from RNA transcripts for repertoire sequencing. An initial RT-PCR round employing HTBI primers preceded a second-round multiplex PCR. TCRdb re-analysed the multiplex PCR reads in MiXCR, keeping a single row per CDR3 protein. The sample has about 390,000 distinct CDR3 sequences, about 18% seen once. Material: peripheral blood. The receptors stem from an adult woman with stable Graves' hyperthyroidism.

About this clonotype: A much larger clone differs by one base, so this may be a read error. This chain joins TRBV6-1 and TRBJ2-7, with a possible D match to TRBD2 (6 bases). The CDR3 extends over 15 amino acids. Looked up from germline, CDR1 is MNHNS and CDR2 is SASEGT. CDR3 DNA: TGTGACAGCACCGCCGGCGGTAGCGGTCTGGACGAGCAGTACTTC. It yields the protein CDSTAGGSGLDEQYF.

V usage is TRBV12-3 or TRBV12-4 and J usage is TRBJ1-3; the D gene is possibly TRBD1 (5 bases). This CDR3 has 14 amino acids. The V end lost 4 bases, the J end lost 4 bases, and 11 bases lay between the germline ends. The CDR3 reads CASSYGATGNTIYF. CDR3 bases: TGTGCCAGCAGTTACGGGGCGACCGGAAACACCATATATTTT.

CDR3 region: CASSRHVLETQYF. The CDR3 DNA reads as TGCGCCAGCAGCCGCCATGTATTGGAGACCCAGTACTTC. This chain connects TRBV4-1 to TRBJ2-5; D is unclear. Trimming took off 4 bases at V and 5 bases at J, with 11 bases between the two ends. Germline assignment: CDR1 MGHRA and CDR2 YSYEKL. This CDR3 contains 13 residues.

This clonotype has ten or more counts. The rearrangement uses TRBV30 and TRBJ2-2; TRBD1 agrees at 10 bases. This CDR3 is 15 amino acids long. From germline, CDR1 is GTSNPN and CDR2 SVGIG (reference sequence). The J segment lost 3 bases and the V segment lost 7 bases, leaving 8 bases of the junction unmatched. CDR3 in amino acids: CAYPLGQGDTGELFF. In nucleotides, the CDR3 is TGTGCCTATCCACTAGGACAGGGGGACACCGGGGAGCTGTTTTTT.

A single count supports this clonotype. This chain uses TRBV27 with TRBJ2-2; 7 bases match TRBD1. The CDR3 spans 14 residues. The germline CDR1 and CDR2 sequences are MNHEY and SMNVEV (reference sequence). J gave up 7 bases and V 4 bases, and 6 bases lay outside the gene matches. Here the CDR3 DNA reads TGTGCCAGCAGTTATCTAGGGACAGACGGGGAGCTGTTTTTT. Its protein product is CASSYLGTDGELFF.

V is TRBV5-1 and J is TRBJ2-7; no definite D call. Germline CDR1 SGHRS, CDR2 YFSETQ. Trimming removed 0 bases at V and 2 bases at J, with 9 bases between. The CDR3 extends over 14 amino acids. CDR3 amino acids: CASSLAPEAYEQYF. In DNA, the CDR3 is TGCGCCAGCAGCTTGGCCCCCGAAGCCTACGAGCAGTACTTC.